Presented here are 9 T cell receptor beta chains from one specimen sequenced in a study of persistence of HIV-infected CD4 T cells. The immunoSEQ assay was version 4, run in survey mode. Profiled with immunoSEQ multiplex PCR; TCRdb holds only in-frame clones, not every one. This table has about 37,000 clones, 65% to 85% appearing once. Cells were stimulated with CMV-infected fibroblast lysates at roughly 9.1 ug/mL. CD40L-negative CD69-negative CD45RO-high memory CD4+ T cells were sorted as populations depleted of antigen-responding cells. These receptors' antigens are unknown. This specimen consisted of CD4+ T cells sorted from PBMCs after roughly 17-hour stimulation, obtained from a patient who received antiretroviral therapy. Every receptor here comes from an adult man with HIV who was CMV-seropositive.

This chain joins TRBV24-1 and TRBJ2-1; D is unclear. V was shortened by 7 bases and J by 7 bases, with 13 bases between the two germline ends. The V gene's germline CDR1 is KGHDR and CDR2 SFDVKD. This CDR3 region has 13 residues. The CDR3 sequence is CATSTQLGNEQFF. CDR3 nucleotide sequence: TGTGCCACCAGCACCCAACTTGGGAATGAGCAGTTCTTC.

The chain employs TRBV28 and TRBJ1-4; TRBD1 matches at 12 bases. V gave up 8 bases and J gave up 6 bases; unmatched junction bases: 13. CDR3 length equals 17 residues. Germline CDR1 and CDR2: MDHEN and SYDVKM. CDR3 region: CASSYPGTGGGHEKLFF. The CDR3 region has the DNA TGTGCCAGCTCCTATCCCGGGACAGGGGGCGGACATGAAAAACTGTTTTTT.

As DNA, the CDR3 is TGTGCCAGCGCCTCCTCTGGGGGTGGAGGTCAGCCCCAGCATTTT. It codes for CASASSGGGGQPQHF. The chain carries TRBV19 and TRBJ1-5; D possibly corresponds to TRBD1 (5 bases). Germline CDR1 is LNHDA and CDR2 is SQIVND (reference sequence). This CDR3 has 15 amino acids. Trimming left V 9 bases short and J 6 bases short, with 21 bases between.

This clone showed up just a few times. V usage is TRBV7-8 and J usage is TRBJ1-1, with TRBD1 matching over 8 bases. Germline V gene sequence: CDR1 SGHVS, CDR2 FQNEAQ. The CDR3 sequence is 15 residues long. Trimming took 4 bases from V and 9 from J; bases not matched to a gene: 13. For the CDR3, the DNA is TGTGCCAGCAGCTCCGTCTCGGGACAGGAGAGAAAAGCTTTCTTT. Its protein is CASSSVSGQERKAFF.

The chain recombines TRBV3-1 (or the pseudogene TRBV3-2) with TRBJ1-4, with 8 bases identical to TRBD1. The CDR3 totals 17 residues. The germline V gene has CDR1 LGHDT and CDR2 YNNKEL (reference sequence). J was trimmed by 2 bases and V by 1 base; bases with no gene match: 6. Written as DNA, the CDR3 is TGTGCCAGCAGCCAAGTAGCAGGGGGCAATACTAATGAAAAACTGTTTTTT. Its translation: CASSQVAGGNTNEKLFF.

The chain uses TRBV5-6 and TRBJ1-3; a weak D match, TRBD1 (6 bases). The germline V gene encodes CDR1 SGHDT and CDR2 YYEEEE. The CDR3 is made up of 14 amino acids. Trimming removed 2 bases from V and 1 base from J, with 7 bases in between. Here the CDR3 DNA reads TGTGCCAGCAGCTTTACAGGGTCTGGAAACACCATATATTTT. Its protein product is CASSFTGSGNTIYF.

DNA of the CDR3: TGTGCCAGCAGCCCGTCTACAGGCCCCAATGAAAAACTGTTTTTT. Translating gives CASSPSTGPNEKLFF. The chain combines TRBV9 with TRBJ1-4; tentative D call: TRBD1 (5 bases). V dropped 4 bases and J dropped 5 bases, with 15 bases sitting between them. Germline assignment: CDR1 SGDLS and CDR2 YYNGEE. CDR3 length equals 15 residues.

The rearrangement uses TRBV6-2 or TRBV6-3 and TRBJ1-1; 8 bases fit TRBD1. V trimming: 6 bases; J trimming: 1 base; junction bases outside the gene matches: 13. This CDR3 spans 17 amino acids. Germline CDR1 reads MNHEY; CDR2 reads SVGEGT. The CDR3, as DNA: TGTGCCAGCAGCCGTGAGTCAGGGGGCCCCAGGAACACTGAAGCTTTCTTT. The encoded protein is CASSRESGGPRNTEAFF.

The V and J genes are TRBV5-4 and TRBJ2-3, with no clear D. CDR1 and CDR2 from the germline V gene are SGHNT and YYREEE (reference sequence). With 3 bases removed from V and 2 bases from J, the gap between germline ends came to 7 bases. The CDR3 is made up of 13 amino acids. The CDR3 loop is CASSSSLTDTQYF. Here the CDR3 DNA reads TGTGCCAGCAGCTCCAGCCTCACAGATACGCAGTATTTT.